This paragraph covers one T cell receptor (beta chain) sequence. Antigen: not known. Random hexamers primed reverse transcription of roughly 0.45 to 1 ug RNA. A multiplex approach, immunoSEQ multiplex PCR, amplified TCR beta CDR3 across 54 Vbeta and 13 Jbeta. TCRdb reanalysed the immunoSEQ multiplex PCR reads using MiXCR and keeps one entry per CDR3 protein. Here the sample spans some 150,000 distinct CDR3 sequences, about 95% being singletons. The entry originates in a study of CD8 T cells in Susac syndrome. General study results and limits: The TCR sequencing and HLA analysis in the study involved a relatively small number of individuals, as the study acknowledged.

Sequencing of TCR beta was carried out in blood CD8+ and CD4+ T cells. Negative isolation yielded CD4+ and CD8+ T cells, and FACS enriched TEMRA cells. The CDR3 has 18 residues. Germline V CDR1 and CDR2: DFQATT, SNEGSKA (reference sequence). V lost 6 bases, J lost 0 bases, and 11 bases stayed unmatched. This receptor was obtained from a human donor with multiple sclerosis. Sequences were obtained from CD8+ T cells from PBMCs. The genes are TRBV20-1 and TRBJ2-3; 14 bases are shared with TRBD2. The CDR3 sequence is CSARTGLAGGTSTDTQYF. The CDR3 region has the DNA TGCAGTGCCCGAACCGGACTAGCGGGGGGTACTAGCACAGATACGCAGTATTTT.